These 29 T cell receptor beta chains originate from one sample sequenced in a study of T-cell memory formation after mild COVID-19 (dated by TCRdb to about 2021). The receptor library was made with 5' RACE. Sequencing was carried out with an Illumina NovaSeq 6000. Using fastp at Q25 and MiXCR, TCRdb reprocessed the public reads and kept productive beta chains. Identical CDR3 proteins give one entry, which carries the most common genes and DNA. The sample data list 450,000 or so distinct CDR3 sequences, and more than 20% of these were observed just once. 9.5% to 15% of the sample goes to the ten largest clones. Specimen: PBMCs or a T cell subset sorted from them (not recorded which). These receptors were taken from an adult woman who had mild COVID-19 (a few samples of this study predate the infection). The sample titles of this study are shuffled in the database, so cell type and time point are left out; the donor was told from shared clones.

The chain has TRBV5-6 and TRBJ1-1, with 12 bases fitting TRBD1. CDR1 and CDR2 (germline): SGHDT, YYEEEE. V lost 2 bases and J lost 10; bases outside the gene matches: 6. CDR3 length: 14 residues. The DNA for the CDR3 is TGTGCCAGCAGCTTCCGGGACAGGGGGCTTTCAGCTTTCTTT. Translation: CASSFRDRGLSAFF.

The chain has TRBV29-1 and TRBJ2-2; D not certain. Trimming took 6 bases from V and 7 from J, leaving 12 bases between them. From germline, CDR1 is SQVTM and CDR2 ANQGSEA. The length of the CDR3 is 12 residues. Here the CDR3 DNA reads TGCAGCGTACGTACGGCAGGCGGGGAGCTGTTTTTT. As protein: CSVRTAGGELFF.

This sequence joins TRBV18 and TRBJ1-5; TRBD1 agrees at 7 bases. Germline CDR1 reads KGHSH; CDR2 reads LQKENI. The CDR3 runs to 15 residues. V gave up 3 bases and J gave up 6 bases; unmatched junction bases: 8. The CDR3 spells CASSPTGAPGQPQHF. CDR3 DNA: TGTGCCAGCTCACCTACAGGGGCCCCCGGTCAGCCCCAGCATTTT.

This clonotype was observed a handful of times. The chain is built from TRBV3-1 and TRBJ2-6, with unresolved D. There are 20 residues in the CDR3. Germline CDR1 is LGHDT and CDR2 is YNNKEL (reference sequence). Between the trimmed V and J ends, which lost 0 bases and 4 bases, there was a span of 22 bases. The CDR3 sequence is CASSQEGFEQGPMGANVLTF. CDR3 in DNA: TGTGCCAGCAGCCAAGAAGGATTCGAGCAAGGCCCCATGGGGGCCAACGTCCTGACTTTC.

This chain uses TRBV11-3 with TRBJ2-6; D possibly corresponds to TRBD2 (7 bases). Germline CDR1 SGHNT, CDR2 YENEEA. The CDR3 covers 17 residues. Deletions cut 4 bases from V and 1 base from J, with 14 bases between. CDR3 nucleotides: TGTGCCAGCAGCTCTGGGGGGGCGCGATCTGGGGCCAACGTCCTGACTTTC. Translation gives CASSSGGARSGANVLTF.

This clonotype has more than one count but fewer than ten. V gene TRBV5-1 combines with J gene TRBJ2-3; TRBD1 aligns across 8 bases. The junction had 10 bases not matched to a gene; V was cut back by 4 bases and J by 6 bases. The length of the CDR3 is 15 residues. The V gene's germline CDR1 is SGHRS and CDR2 YFSETQ. The CDR3 DNA reads TGCGCCAGCAGCGACGGGACAGGAGTATGGGATACGCAGTATTTT. Translating gives CASSDGTGVWDTQYF. Full variable domain (missing parts from reference TRBV5-1 and TRBJ2-3): KAGVTQTPRYLIKTRGQQVTLSCSPISGHRSVSWYQQTPGQGLQFLFEYFSETQRNKGNFPGRFSGRQFSNSRSEMNVSTLELGDSALYLCASSDGTGVWDTQYFGPGTRLTVL.

V is TRBV5-1 and J is TRBJ2-7, with 8 nucleotides matching TRBD1. Germline V gene data show CDR1 as SGHRS and CDR2 as YFSETQ. The length of the CDR3 is 15 residues. The V and J ends lost 4 bases and 4 bases, in that order; junction bases with no gene match: 10. CDR3 residues: CASSATGANRYEQYF. CDR3 bases: TGCGCCAGCAGCGCGACAGGGGCCAATAGGTACGAGCAGTACTTC. Complete variable domain (other parts from reference TRBV5-1 and TRBJ2-7): KAGVTQTPRYLIKTRGQQVTLSCSPISGHRSVSWYQQTPGQGLQFLFEYFSETQRNKGNFPGRFSGRQFSNSRSEMNVSTLELGDSALYLCASSATGANRYEQYFGPGTRLTVT.

The V and J genes are TRBV15 and TRBJ1-3; D not certain. Trimming cost V 0 bases and J 4 bases, with 13 bases left between them. In germline, CDR1 is LNHNV, CDR2 YYDKDF (reference sequence). The CDR3 has 16 residues. The CDR3 loop is CATSRDRFGPGNTIYF. CDR3 in DNA: TGTGCCACCAGCAGAGATCGTTTCGGTCCCGGAAACACCATATATTTT.

The chain couples TRBV12-3 or TRBV12-4 to TRBJ1-4, with D hard to call. The ends were cut back, 3 bases at V and 6 bases at J, with 14 bases in the middle. CDR3 size: 15 residues. Here the CDR3 reads CASSFNFGVDEKLFF. CDR3 DNA sequence: TGTGCCAGCAGTTTTAATTTCGGGGTCGATGAAAAACTGTTTTTT.

V is TRBV15 and J is TRBJ2-1; unclear D gene. This CDR3 region has 12 residues. The V end lost 6 bases, the J end lost 0 bases, and 3 bases lay between the germline ends. From germline, CDR1 is LNHNV and CDR2 YYDKDF (reference sequence). The CDR3 loop reads CATRGSYNEQFF. CDR3 bases: TGTGCCACCAGAGGCTCCTACAATGAGCAGTTCTTC.

This clonotype has only a few counts. The rearrangement links TRBV5-6 to TRBJ1-6, with D unclear. The V end was cut by 0 bases, the J end by 10 bases, with 11 bases between. Looked up from germline, CDR1 is SGHDT and CDR2 is YYEEEE. The CDR3 totals 14 residues. The CDR3 loop reads CASSLVGRNSPLHF. Here the CDR3 DNA reads TGTGCCAGCAGCTTGGTTGGCAGGAACTCACCCCTCCACTTT.

In this sample, this clonotype turned up a few times. The CDR3 sequence: CASSAGTGQPYEQYF. CDR3 sequence (DNA): TGTGCCAGCAGCGCGGGGACAGGACAACCTTACGAGCAGTACTTC. The chain carries TRBV9 and TRBJ2-7; TRBD1 agrees at 8 bases. Germline V gene sequence: CDR1 SGDLS, CDR2 YYNGEE. The CDR3 spans 15 residues. Trimming cost V 3 bases and J 4 bases; bases outside gene matches: 9.

This clonotype was detected many times. This rearrangement joins TRBV6-2 or TRBV6-3 to TRBJ2-7, with TRBD2 identical over 7 bases. Germline CDR1 is MNHEY and CDR2 is SVGEGT. This CDR3 spans 13 amino acids. Trimming cost V 4 bases and J 7 bases; bases outside gene matches: 7. The CDR3 spells CASSSTGGGEQYF. The DNA of the CDR3 is TGTGCCAGCAGTTCTACGGGAGGAGGGGAGCAGTACTTC.

This rearrangement joins TRBV6-5 to TRBJ1-5; no firm D call. The length of the CDR3 is 14 residues. Trimming took 3 bases from V and 2 from J, leaving 8 bases between them. CDR1 is MNHEY and CDR2 is SVGAGI in the germline V gene. Here the CDR3 reads CASSYGAGNQPQHF. The CDR3 region has the DNA TGTGCCAGCAGTTATGGAGCGGGCAATCAGCCCCAGCATTTT.

V usage is TRBV7-9 and J usage is TRBJ2-1; D gene uncertain. The CDR3 is made up of 13 amino acids. The germline V and J ends were trimmed by 4 bases and 7 bases, with 11 bases remaining between them. Germline CDR1 is SEHNR and CDR2 is FQNEAQ (reference sequence). The CDR3 loop reads CASSSRTGNEQFF. CDR3 coding DNA: TGTGCCAGCAGCTCTCGGACGGGTAATGAGCAGTTCTTC. The full variable domain, rest sourced from reference TRBV7-9 and TRBJ2-1, is DTGVSQNPRHKITKRGQNVTFRCDPISEHNRLYWYRQTLGQGPEFLTYFQNEAQLEKSRLLSDRFSAERPKGSFSTLEIQRTEQGDSAMYLCASSSRTGNEQFFGPGTRLTVL.

The chain employs TRBV7-3 and TRBJ2-1; either TRBD1 or TRBD2 may supply D (5 bases each). CDR3 length: 13 amino acids. Trimming took 6 bases from V and 4 from J, leaving 10 bases between them. Per germline, CDR1 SGHTA and CDR2 FQGTGA. The CDR3 region is CASSFGAYNEQFF. CDR3 nucleotide sequence: TGTGCCAGCAGTTTCGGGGCGTACAATGAGCAGTTCTTC.

The genes are TRBV23-1 and TRBJ2-5, with 11 bases identical to TRBD1. TRBV23-1 is given ORF status, its function remaining uncertain. J gave up 1 base and V 2 bases, and 3 bases lay outside the gene matches. The CDR3 runs to 16 residues. CDR3 residues: CASSQPGTGGQETQYF. The CDR3 DNA follows: TGCGCCAGCAGTCAACCCGGGACAGGGGGCCAAGAGACCCAGTACTTC.

This clonotype was detected a few times. The chain uses TRBV18 and TRBJ2-1; 7 bases align to TRBD2. Looked up from germline, CDR1 is KGHSH and CDR2 is LQKENI. This CDR3 spans 17 amino acids. J was trimmed by 0 bases and V by 3 bases; bases with no gene match: 8. The CDR3, as DNA: TGTGCCAGCTCACCCCCGGGTCTAGCGGTCTCCTACAATGAGCAGTTCTTC. Its protein product is CASSPPGLAVSYNEQFF.

In its sample, this clonotype was seen a few times. The chain uses TRBV3-1 and TRBJ2-5, with TRBD2 matching over 7 bases. After removal of 8 bases from V and 5 bases from J, the junction contained 11 bases not matched to a gene. The CDR3 is made up of 14 amino acids. The V gene's germline CDR1 is LGHDT and CDR2 YNNKEL (reference sequence). CDR3 bases: TGTGCCAGCCGCCCTAGGGGAGGGACGGAGACCCAGTACTTC. This translates into CASRPRGGTETQYF.

The sample holds a few counts of this clonotype. The rearrangement links TRBV4-3 to TRBJ2-7; D not resolved. Germline loops: CDR1 LGHNA, CDR2 YSLEER. Trimming shortened V by 1 base and J by 3 bases, and 19 bases separated the two germline ends. This CDR3 has 17 residues. The CDR3 nucleotides read TGCGCCAGCAGCCAAGGGGTCTCCGACCCTGCGCACTACGAGCAGTACTTC. Translation: CASSQGVSDPAHYEQYF.

This clonotype was seen a handful of times. The chain has TRBV4-3 and TRBJ2-3, with a possible D match to TRBD2 (5 bases). The CDR3 sequence is 15 residues long. V was pared by 0 bases and J by 1 base, with 8 bases between. Germline V CDR1 and CDR2: LGHNA, YSLEER. The CDR3: CASSQEERRTDTQYF. CDR3 nucleotides: TGCGCCAGCAGCCAAGAAGAGCGGCGCACAGATACGCAGTATTTT.

This chain links TRBV20-1 with TRBJ2-1, with D possibly TRBD1 on 5 matching bases. Trimming removed 5 bases at V and 2 bases at J, with 16 bases between. Germline-derived CDR1 and CDR2 are DFQATT and SNEGSKA (reference sequence). The CDR3 is 15 amino acids. This CDR3 is CSAAAQARTYNEQFF. The CDR3 nucleotides read TGCAGTGCTGCGGCACAGGCCCGGACCTACAATGAGCAGTTCTTC.

The rearrangement joins TRBV7-8 to TRBJ2-6; D is ambiguous. The CDR3 runs 15 residues. CDR1 is SGHVS and CDR2 is FQNEAQ in the germline V gene. V was trimmed by 6 bases and J by 0 bases, leaving 9 bases between them. CDR3 sequence reads: CASRFQTSGANVLTF. The CDR3 DNA sequence: TGTGCCAGCAGATTTCAGACCTCTGGGGCCAACGTCCTGACTTTC.

V and J are TRBV25-1 and TRBJ2-1; maybe TRBD1 (5 bases). Trimming removed 3 bases from V and 4 bases from J, with 13 bases in between. Per the germline V gene, CDR1 is MGHDK and CDR2 is SYGVNS. The CDR3 sequence is 15 residues long. The CDR3 sequence is CASSDRKGNYNEQFF. In DNA form, the CDR3 reads TGTGCCAGCAGTGATCGTAAGGGGAATTACAATGAGCAGTTCTTC.

The V and J genes are TRBV6-2 or TRBV6-3 and TRBJ1-5; D remains ambiguous. V lost 4 bases, J lost 7 bases, and 14 bases lay in between. The germline V gene has CDR1 MNHEY and CDR2 SVGEGT. This CDR3 is 14 amino acids long. For the CDR3, the DNA is TGTGCCAGCAGTTTCGCGTACCTACCCCAGCCCCAGCATTTT. Translation: CASSFAYLPQPQHF.

Only a few counts were recorded for this clonotype. The chain links TRBV7-6 to TRBJ2-5; TRBD2 might be the D (8 bases). The ends were cut back, 5 bases at V and 5 bases at J, with 21 bases in the middle. CDR3 length: 16 amino acids. From germline, CDR1 is SGHVS and CDR2 FNYEAQ. DNA of the CDR3: TGTGCCAGCAGCCTTACTAGCGGCCCCAGGGGGGAGACCCAGTACTTC. It translates to CASSLTSGPRGETQYF.

This sequence joins TRBV7-2 and TRBJ2-1; 13 bases map to TRBD2. From germline, CDR1 is SGHTA and CDR2 FQGNSA. V gave up 0 bases and J gave up 8 bases; unmatched junction bases: 4. This CDR3 contains 16 residues. DNA of the CDR3: TGTGCCAGCAGCTTAGCAGGACTAGCGGGAGCCCATGAGCAGTTCTTC. Protein product: CASSLAGLAGAHEQFF.

This rearrangement joins TRBV2 to TRBJ2-5, with TRBD1 matching over 9 bases. Germline CDR1 reads SNHLY; CDR2 reads FYNNEI. The CDR3 extends over 16 amino acids. V was clipped by 7 bases and J by 4 bases; unmatched bases: 13. In DNA form, the CDR3 reads TGTGCCAGCAATACCTTTGGGACAGGGACGGGAGAGACCCAGTACTTC. Encoded protein: CASNTFGTGTGETQYF.

The chain joins TRBV7-2 to TRBJ1-1; the D gene is possibly TRBD1 (5 bases). V shed 5 bases and J shed 8 bases, with 9 bases lying between them. The CDR3 is made up of 11 amino acids. Germline assignment: CDR1 SGHTA and CDR2 FQGNSA. CDR3 loop: CASSIAGEAFF. The CDR3 region has the DNA TGTGCCAGCAGCATCGCAGGGGAAGCTTTCTTT.